The source of this TCR beta chain is a study of CD8+ T cells in alopecia areata. Whole-study results and caveats: Tofacitinib significantly reduced both scalp clonality and expanded CD8+ clones among the top 100.

Germline V gene data show CDR1 as LGHNT and CDR2 as FRNRAP. The CDR3 sequence is 19 residues long. The V gene end was trimmed by 5 bases and the J gene end by 2 bases; junction bases not matched to a gene: 11. Sequencing templates came from extracted RNA that was reverse transcribed into cDNA. Generated by immunoSEQ multiplex PCR, the TCRdb table keeps only in-frame clones and is missing some. Of roughly 220,000 clones listed, 30% to 40% are singletons. This clone was counted a few times. Antigen: not known. Stated treatment: oral pan-JAK inhibitor, 5-10 mg twice daily. The sequences come from CD4+ T cells sorted from blood, collected around week 34, from a patient treated with tofacitinib. The V gene is TRBV12-5, the J gene TRBJ2-1, with 14 bases lining up with TRBD2. This receptor was identified in a human donor with alopecia areata. The CDR3 DNA follows: TGTGCTAGTGGTCTCATCCGGACTAGCGGGGGGCAGGCCTACAATGAGCAGTTCTTC. Amino acid sequence: CASGLIRTSGGQAYNEQFF.